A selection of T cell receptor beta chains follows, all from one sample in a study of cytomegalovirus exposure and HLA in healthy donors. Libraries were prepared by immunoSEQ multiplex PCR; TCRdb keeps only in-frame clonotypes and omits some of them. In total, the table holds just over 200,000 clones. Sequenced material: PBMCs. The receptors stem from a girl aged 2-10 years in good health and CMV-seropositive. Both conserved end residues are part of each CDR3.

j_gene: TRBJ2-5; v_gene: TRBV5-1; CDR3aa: CASSLGRQETQYF
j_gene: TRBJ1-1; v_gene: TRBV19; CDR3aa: CASSIAWTGENTEAFF
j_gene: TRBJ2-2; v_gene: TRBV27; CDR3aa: CASSLGGRPTGELFF
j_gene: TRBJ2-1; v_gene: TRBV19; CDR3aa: CASRRQGSDNEQFF
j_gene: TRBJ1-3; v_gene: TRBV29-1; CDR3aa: CSATPGQGGNTIYF
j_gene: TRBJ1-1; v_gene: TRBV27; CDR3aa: CASSFGGFTEAFF
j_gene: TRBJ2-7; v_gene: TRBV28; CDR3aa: CASSPPLEGLAGAVWYEQYF
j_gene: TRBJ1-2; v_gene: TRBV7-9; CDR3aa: CASSSDRSYGYTF
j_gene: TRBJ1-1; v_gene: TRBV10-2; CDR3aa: CASRDPVLGGQGEAFF
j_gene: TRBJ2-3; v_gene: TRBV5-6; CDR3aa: CASSRRGTDTQYF
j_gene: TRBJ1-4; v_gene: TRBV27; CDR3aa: CASRRQGEDEKLFF
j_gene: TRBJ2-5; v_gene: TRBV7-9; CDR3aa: CASSLEGRNQETQYF
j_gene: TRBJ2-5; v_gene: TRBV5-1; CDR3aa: CASKFPEAGQETQYF
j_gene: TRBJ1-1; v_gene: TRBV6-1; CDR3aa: CASSEGRRRTEAFF
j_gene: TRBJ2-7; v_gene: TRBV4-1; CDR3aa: CASSPGTGSYEQYF
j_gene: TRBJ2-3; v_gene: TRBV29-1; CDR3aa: CSADGTSARSTDTQYF
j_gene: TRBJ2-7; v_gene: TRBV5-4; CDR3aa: CASSFYSYEQYF
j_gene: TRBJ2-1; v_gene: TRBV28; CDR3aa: CATLASGPYNEQFF
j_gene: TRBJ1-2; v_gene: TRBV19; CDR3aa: CASSINAPGEDGYTF
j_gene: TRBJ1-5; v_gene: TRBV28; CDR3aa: CASSSPGGQPQHF
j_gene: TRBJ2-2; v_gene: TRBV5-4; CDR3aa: CASSSGLAGRSGELFF
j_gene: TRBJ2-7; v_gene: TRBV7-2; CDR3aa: CASSLGGEAGVKQYF
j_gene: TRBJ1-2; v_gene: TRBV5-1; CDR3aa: CASRGGRGYTF
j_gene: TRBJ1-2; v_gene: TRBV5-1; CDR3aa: CASSRTPGVGYTF
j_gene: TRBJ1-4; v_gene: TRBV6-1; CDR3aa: CASSVTGTGTEKLFF
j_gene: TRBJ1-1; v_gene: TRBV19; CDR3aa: CASRGPGGVRTEAFF
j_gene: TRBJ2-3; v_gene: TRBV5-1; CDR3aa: CASRETGTGTDTQYF
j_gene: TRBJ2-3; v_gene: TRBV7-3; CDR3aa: CASSGRAGDTQYF